This TCR beta chain comes out of a study of blood T cells in healthy people across ages (dated by TCRdb to between 2014 and 2017). Regarding the study in general: In model experiments, roughly one uniquely barcoded TCR beta cDNA molecule per two T cells was captured by template switching. The study measured age-related changes in TCR beta repertoire diversity using deep sequencing normalized with unique cDNA molecular identifiers. The donors were divided into four age groups: young (average 16 years), middle-aged (over 35), aged (approximately 59) and long-lived (82). To avoid experimental bias, donors of different ages were spread randomly across the sequencing lanes. For two donors (one aged 18 to 29 and one aged 80 or older), the study analyzed two additional independent replicas of 1 million unique cDNA reads from the same blood draw.

Comments on this clonotype: Its target antigen remains unknown. Base qualities are missing; no much larger clone stands one base away.

The 35 to 40 donors, aged about 6 to 95 years, were systemically healthy Caucasian individuals from Russia. Each donor gave about 9.7 milliliters of peripheral blood, drawn into EDTA-treated Vacutainer tubes. Ficoll-Paque density-gradient centrifugation was used to isolate PBMCs, with at least 7 million obtained per sample. Trizol reagent was used to extract total RNA from the PBMCs, yielding at least 5.5 micrograms per sample. For every donor, flow cytometry on a PBMC aliquot measured the percentage of naive CD45RAhigh/CD27high T cells. Overall study outcomes, separate from this receptor: Compared with the aged group, more naive CD4+ T cells, fewer expanded clones and increased TCR diversity were shown by the long-lived group, suggesting age selection. Estimates of total diversity from one million sequenced T cells were regarded as lower bounds and underestimates. A strong correlation was found between observed TCR beta diversity and the percentage of naive T cells measured by flow cytometry. The CMV infection status of donors was not known, potentially confounding age-related changes in expanded clonotypes. Since profiling was done on bulk unsorted PBMCs, naive and antigen-experienced compartments could not be conclusively compared. Observed TCR beta diversity per million T cells fell roughly linearly with age, and a significant reduction was already apparent by age around 40.

The library came from 5' RACE. TCRdb records Illumina HiSeq 2500 as the sequencer. A second 7 to 11 cycle PCR used a sample-barcoded 5' primer and a J-beta primer mix. A unique molecular identifier was introduced onto each TCR beta cDNA molecule by a template-switch 5' adaptor carrying 12 random nucleotides. Each sample yielded at least 2.5 million CDR3-containing paired-end reads. The Mint cDNA synthesis kit, primed by a TRBC-specific oligonucleotide, was used to synthesize first-strand cDNA from all RNA. All cDNA was treated with uracil-DNA glycosylase and then went through a first 18-cycle PCR with the universal primers M1SS and BC2_uni_R. As for how the authors treated the data: For normalization, 1 million high-quality reads, each with a distinct molecular identifier, were randomly selected from each sample. Instead of being binned into consensus sequences, reads that shared molecular identifiers were thrown out. MiTCR, run with a Q25 quality threshold and the strictest error-elimination algorithm, handled CDR3 identification, clonotype clustering and error correction. A nonparametric unseen species model with Euler transformation was used to estimate a lower bound on total TCR beta diversity. TCRdb handled the public reads itself, with Q25 trimming in fastp and clone calling in MiXCR, and kept productive beta chains. Each CDR3 protein appears once, grouped with its most common genes and DNA. TCRdb, rather than the study authors, made the V and J calls. The sample table shows 650,000 to 900,000 distinct CDR3 sequences, and 60% to 80% are seen once. The ten largest clones take up 25% to 35% of the sample.

The germline V gene supplies CDR1 SGHTA and CDR2 FQGNSA. The CDR3 contains 13 residues, cysteine and phenylalanine counted. Of all the DNA, just the CDR3 is kept, 39 bases in frame from base 1. V loses 3 bases, J loses 5 bases, and the germline ends lie 11 bases apart. Sequencing was performed on blood. The rearranged chain carries TRBV7-2 and TRBJ2-7; TRBD2 is a weak D gene call, 7 bases matching. The receptor comes from a man aged 25 to 40 in good health. The CDR3: CASSFGGQDEQYF. In nucleotides, the sequence is TGTGCCAGCAGCTTCGGGGGGCAGGACGAGCAGTACTTC.